This paragraph reports one T cell receptor beta chain. This specimen belongs to a study of shared T cell receptors in the human thymus. The V gene's germline CDR1 is SGHRS and CDR2 YFSETQ. The CDR3 covers 14 residues. Trimming removed 5 bases from V and 5 bases from J; junction bases left unmatched: 9. TCRdb keeps only in-frame clones here, not all; method: immunoSEQ multiplex PCR. The sample carries approximately 580,000 clones, more than 75% recorded once. This sample also appeared in a second study, on human thymus T cells. That report adds: Serving as donors were healthy Finnish infants, each of whom was having open corrective surgery for congenital heart defects. Thymic material originated from resections removed in the course of corrective heart surgery. Across thymic and blood repertoires, the usage of V and J genes appeared to be biased. Related research examined unrelated individuals and reported that their thymic repertoires overlapped highly.

The source of this sequence is a boy in the first two years of life with a congenital heart defect. The material sequenced was thymocytes. The chain couples TRBV5-1 to TRBJ2-7; 8 bases match TRBD1. CDR3 sequence: CASSSGRGQNEQYF. The DNA for the CDR3 is TGCGCCAGCAGTAGTGGCAGGGGGCAAAACGAGCAGTACTTC.